One and the same sample provided the 29 T cell receptor beta chains below, sequenced in a study of blood T cell repertoires in COVID-19. Sequencing was performed with immunoSEQ multiplex PCR; in TCRdb, only in-frame clones are kept and a portion is missing. Among some 230,000 clones, roughly 81% were seen once, and the ten largest hold 2.9%. The material sequenced was peripheral blood. These TCRs come from a middle-aged man who had recovered from COVID-19.

The chain employs TRBV25-1 and TRBJ1-6; D ambiguous. The V end was cut by 3 bases, the J end by 7 bases, with 10 bases between. This CDR3 has 14 residues. Germline lookup yields CDR1 MGHDK and CDR2 SYGVNS. CDR3 sequence reads: CASSDPRMNSPLHF. The CDR3 DNA is TGTGCCAGCAGTGATCCGCGGATGAATTCACCCCTCCACTTT.

This chain joins TRBV6-1 and TRBJ1-5; D call uncertain. The CDR3 spans 13 residues. V was shortened by 3 bases and J by 6 bases, with 9 bases between the two germline ends. Germline loops: CDR1 MNHNS, CDR2 SASEGT. The CDR3, as DNA: TGTGCCAGCAGTGAGCACACAAGTCAGCCCCAGCATTTT. Its translation: CASSEHTSQPQHF.

This chain connects TRBV7-2 to TRBJ2-1, with 7 bases that match TRBD2. Trimming removed 7 bases from V and 3 bases from J; junction bases left unmatched: 12. The CDR3 loop spans 16 amino acids. Germline V gene sequence: CDR1 SGHTA, CDR2 FQGNSA. The CDR3 DNA reads TGTGCCAGCAACCAAGGACGGCGGGAGATCTACAATGAGCAGTTCTTC. Translating it yields CASNQGRREIYNEQFF.

The V gene is TRBV6-5, the J gene TRBJ2-7; 8 bases fit TRBD1. The CDR3 totals 13 residues. V was clipped by 6 bases and J by 4 bases; unmatched bases: 5. Germline V lookup: CDR1 MNHEY, CDR2 SVGAGI. Here the CDR3 reads CASRPGQGYEQYF. The CDR3 DNA reads TGTGCCAGCAGGCCAGGACAGGGATACGAGCAGTACTTC.

This chain uses TRBV27 with TRBJ1-1; 7 bases match TRBD1. Germline CDR1 reads MNHEY; CDR2 reads SMNVEV (reference sequence). J gave up 3 bases and V 2 bases, and 6 bases lay outside the gene matches. This CDR3 region has 15 residues. The CDR3: CASSLKTGLHTEAFF. In DNA form, the CDR3 reads TGTGCCAGCAGTTTAAAGACAGGGTTGCACACTGAAGCTTTCTTT.

V and J are TRBV4-1 and TRBJ2-7; TRBD2 matches 10 bases. Germline V gives CDR1 MGHRA, CDR2 YSYEKL. The CDR3 runs to 15 residues. After removal of 2 bases from V and 3 bases from J, the junction contained 4 bases not matched to a gene. The DNA for the CDR3 is TGCGCCAGCAGCCAACAACTAGCGGGGCTCTACGAGCAGTACTTC. Encoded protein: CASSQQLAGLYEQYF.

J is TRBJ1-3 and V is TRBV6-1, with 10 bases identical to TRBD1. There are 15 residues in the CDR3. Germline CDR1 reads MNHNS; CDR2 reads SASEGT. Trimming took 6 bases from V and 2 from J; bases not matched to a gene: 4. The CDR3, as DNA: TGTGCCAGCAGGTCCGGGACAGGGGCTGGAAACACCATATATTTT. Amino acids: CASRSGTGAGNTIYF.

The chain carries TRBV6-5 and TRBJ1-1; the match to TRBD1 covers 7 bases. The J segment lost 1 base and the V segment lost 6 bases, leaving 5 bases of the junction unmatched. CDR1 and CDR2 (germline): MNHEY, SVGAGI. The CDR3 extends over 14 amino acids. CDR3 sequence: CASRRQGWNTEAFF. DNA of the CDR3: TGTGCCAGCAGAAGACAGGGATGGAACACTGAAGCTTTCTTT.

For the CDR3, the DNA is TGTGCCAGCAGTCCGACAGGGGCAAATGGCTACACCTTC. Translating gives CASSPTGANGYTF. The chain has TRBV6-6 and TRBJ1-2; 8 bases map to TRBD1. This CDR3 has 13 residues. Losses at the gene ends were 5 bases for V and 6 bases for J; bases not matched to a gene: 5. Per germline, CDR1 MNHNY and CDR2 SVGAGI (reference sequence).

The chain combines TRBV28 with TRBJ1-6; a possible D gene is TRBD1 (6 bases). Between the trimmed V and J ends, which lost 10 bases and 6 bases, there was a span of 19 bases. Germline CDR1 and CDR2: MDHEN and SYDVKM. The CDR3 totals 15 residues. For the CDR3, the DNA is TGTGCCACCATAGGGTTGACAGGCATTAATTCACCCCTCCACTTT. It is translated as CATIGLTGINSPLHF.

CDR3 bases: TGCGCCAGCAGTTCCCAGTACAGAACTTTTTCCTACAATGAGCAGTTCTTC. Encoded protein: CASSSQYRTFSYNEQFF. The chain combines TRBV5-1 with TRBJ2-1, with D unresolved. In germline, CDR1 is SGHRS, CDR2 YFSETQ. Between the trimmed V and J ends, which lost 5 bases and 1 base, there was a span of 19 bases. CDR3 length equals 17 residues.

The chain combines TRBV5-1 with TRBJ2-7; TRBD1 matches 7 bases. J gave up 4 bases and V 1 base, and 5 bases lay outside the gene matches. Germline V gene data show CDR1 as SGHRS and CDR2 as YFSETQ. The CDR3 consists of 14 residues. The CDR3: CASSLTGDGYEQYF. DNA of the CDR3: TGCGCCAGCAGCTTGACAGGGGATGGATACGAGCAGTACTTC.

The chain recombines TRBV7-2 with TRBJ2-7, with 9 bases matching TRBD2. CDR1 SGHTA and CDR2 FQGNSA come from the germline V gene. V dropped 1 base and J dropped 0; count of bases not matched to a gene: 1. This CDR3 comprises 15 residues. CDR3 DNA sequence: TGTGCCAGCAGCTTAGTTAGCGGGAGCTCCTACGAGCAGTACTTC. It specifies CASSLVSGSSYEQYF.

V and J are TRBV28 and TRBJ2-7; 9 positions match TRBD1. Per germline, CDR1 MDHEN and CDR2 SYDVKM. The CDR3 spans 15 residues. V was clipped by 4 bases and J by 3 bases; unmatched bases: 7. This chain's CDR3 is CASSSTDRGGYEQYF. The CDR3, as DNA: TGTGCCAGCAGTTCGACGGACAGGGGAGGCTACGAGCAGTACTTC.

This CDR3 is CATRPLAGAGEQYF. Written as DNA, the CDR3 is TGTGCCACCCGCCCCCTGGCGGGAGCAGGGGAGCAGTACTTC. V and J are TRBV18 and TRBJ2-7, with TRBD2 matching over 7 bases. CDR3 length: 14 residues. Germline values: CDR1 KGHSH, CDR2 LQKENI. The J segment lost 7 bases and the V segment lost 10 bases, leaving 16 bases of the junction unmatched.

This clone was seen only once. The V and J genes are TRBV5-5 and TRBJ1-1, with 10 bases aligning to TRBD1. Trimming cost V 0 bases and J 4 bases; bases outside gene matches: 3. Germline CDR1 is SGHKS and CDR2 is YYEKEE (reference sequence). The CDR3 spans 15 residues. CDR3 coding DNA: TGTGCCAGCAGCTTGGAAGGACAGGGGGTCACTGAAGCTTTCTTT. Translating it yields CASSLEGQGVTEAFF.

The V gene is TRBV12-3 or TRBV12-4, the J gene TRBJ1-2; D uncertain. Trimming pared 7 bases from V and 4 bases from J, leaving 10 bases between. The length of the CDR3 is 12 residues. The CDR3 reads CASTYGLYGYTF. CDR3 nucleotides: TGTGCCAGCACCTATGGACTCTATGGCTACACCTTC.

The count of this clone is one. This chain uses TRBV6-1 with TRBJ2-3, with TRBD1 matching 10 bases. V dropped 2 bases and J dropped 2; count of bases not matched to a gene: 1. CDR1 is MNHNS and CDR2 is SASEGT in the germline V gene. The CDR3 contains 15 residues. The CDR3 reads CASSERQGATDTQYF. The CDR3 DNA follows: TGTGCCAGCAGTGAAAGACAGGGGGCCACAGATACGCAGTATTTT.

Here the CDR3 DNA reads TGCAGCGGGGTGGGGCTAGACACTGAAGCTTTCTTT. Translating gives CSGVGLDTEAFF. The gene calls are TRBV29-1 and TRBJ1-1; tentative D call: TRBD1 (5 bases). V lost 7 bases to trimming and J lost 3 bases, with 12 bases between them. The length of the CDR3 is 12 residues. CDR1 is SQVTM and CDR2 is ANQGSEA in the germline V gene.

The CDR3 reads CASSRTGQGAGTEAFF. Here the CDR3 DNA reads TGCGCCAGCAGCCGCACCGGACAGGGGGCGGGAACTGAAGCTTTCTTT. This chain joins TRBV5-1 and TRBJ1-1; 11 bases agree with TRBD1. Looked up from germline, CDR1 is SGHRS and CDR2 is YFSETQ. The J segment lost 5 bases and the V segment lost 4 bases, leaving 10 bases of the junction unmatched. This CDR3 is built from 16 residues.

This clone was seen only a few times. V is TRBV12-3 or TRBV12-4 and J is TRBJ2-2; TRBD1 is a possible D gene (6 bases). V was pared by 5 bases and J by 6 bases, with 7 bases between. The CDR3 loop spans 12 amino acids. Here the CDR3 DNA reads TGTGCCAGCAGTCAGGGGTCCGGGGAGCTGTTTTTT. Its translation is CASSQGSGELFF.

The CDR3 is CASGEGDGYGYTF. The CDR3 DNA reads TGTGCCAGCGGCGAGGGAGACGGCTATGGCTACACCTTC. J is TRBJ1-2 and V is TRBV4-2, with no clear D. The germline CDR1 and CDR2 sequences are LGHNA and YNFKEQ. The V end was cut by 8 bases, the J end by 4 bases, with 14 bases between. This CDR3 is built from 13 residues.

This clone was recorded once. The chain couples TRBV14 to TRBJ1-2; D remains unclear. Germline assignment: CDR1 SGHDN and CDR2 FVKESK. V lost 0 bases and J 1 base, leaving 6 bases between the germline ends. This CDR3 region has 14 residues. DNA for the CDR3: TGTGCCAGCAGCCAAGAACAAAATAACTATGGCTACACCTTC. Translating gives CASSQEQNNYGYTF.

This clone occurred once. The J gene is TRBJ2-3, the V gene TRBV21-1; TRBD2 is taken as the D call from the table, unchecked against the DNA. TRBV21-1 is a listed pseudogene. This CDR3 has 22 amino acids. This CDR3 reads CASSKVKSLTSSTGFSTDTQYF. Written as DNA, the CDR3 is TGTGCCAGCAGCAAAGTCAAGTCGCTTACGTCATCAACCGGGTTTAGCACAGATACGCAGTATTTT.

The chain links TRBV7-8 to TRBJ2-1, with 7 bases identical to TRBD2. V trimming: 2 bases; J trimming: 2 bases; junction bases outside the gene matches: 6. The germline V gene has CDR1 SGHVS and CDR2 FQNEAQ. This CDR3 comprises 16 residues. CDR3 in amino acids: CASSLSGRATYNEQFF. CDR3 nucleotides: TGTGCCAGCAGCTTAAGTGGGAGGGCCACCTACAATGAGCAGTTCTTC.

This clone was recorded once. J is TRBJ2-7 and V is TRBV2, with D maybe TRBD1 (6 bases). The germline V gene encodes CDR1 SNHLY and CDR2 FYNNEI. The V and J ends lost 4 bases and 3 bases respectively, with 7 bases between them. The CDR3 has 12 residues. In nucleotides, the CDR3 is TGTGCCAGCAGTGGGGACAACTACGAGCAGTACTTC. This encodes CASSGDNYEQYF.

This clone has only one observation. The J gene is TRBJ1-1, the V gene TRBV18; D is uncertain. CDR1 and CDR2 (germline): KGHSH, LQKENI. CDR3 size: 13 residues. Trimming cost V 6 bases and J 0 bases, with 8 bases left between them. The CDR3 bases are TGTGCCAGCTCCCCCAGTATGAACACTGAAGCTTTCTTT. Translating gives CASSPSMNTEAFF. The whole variable domain, filled in from reference TRBV18 and TRBJ1-1, reads NAGVMQNPRHLVRRRGQEARLRCSPMKGHSHVYWYRQLPEEGLKFMVYLQKENIIDESGMPKERFSAEFPKEGPSILRIQQVVRGDSAAYFCASSPSMNTEAFFGQGTRLTVV.

This sequence joins TRBV30 and TRBJ1-3; D is possibly TRBD1 (5 bases). Looked up from germline, CDR1 is GTSNPN and CDR2 is SVGIG (reference sequence). V gave up 2 bases and J gave up 0 bases, with 11 bases separating them. The CDR3 covers 15 residues. CDR3 protein: CAWSIRQSSGNTIYF. CDR3 DNA sequence: TGTGCCTGGAGTATTAGACAGTCCTCTGGAAACACCATATATTTT.

The chain links TRBV19 to TRBJ2-7; a weak D match, TRBD2 (6 bases). Trimming left V 3 bases short and J 3 bases short, with 15 bases between. From germline, CDR1 is LNHDA and CDR2 SQIVND (reference sequence). This CDR3 has 15 amino acids. CDR3 in amino acids: CASSIGGQVNYEQYF. The DNA for the CDR3 is TGTGCCAGTAGTATTGGAGGGCAGGTCAACTACGAGCAGTACTTC.